This T cell receptor (beta chain) is from a study of T cells in Graves' hyperthyroidism and ophthalmopathy. Trimming took 0 bases from V and 3 from J, leaving 12 bases between them. This CDR3 is built from 15 residues. Per the germline V gene, CDR1 is SGHRS and CDR2 is YFSETQ. Amplified TCR beta CDR3 regions came from RNA transcripts. First-round RT-PCR targeting the TCR CDR3 was performed with the HTBI primer set. Using its own MiXCR run on the multiplex PCR reads, TCRdb lists one record per CDR3 protein. The sample holds 640,000 or so distinct CDR3 sequences, 14% seen once. Material: blood. This clonotype was obtained from a woman aged 18-29 years with Graves' ophthalmopathy. This rearrangement joins TRBV5-1 to TRBJ1-2; D remains unclear. CDR3 DNA: TGCGCCAGCAGCTTGGTACTGGACGGACACTATGGCTACACCTTC. Protein sequence: CASSLVLDGHYGYTF.